Shown below are 23 T cell receptor beta chains from a single sample sequenced in a study of blood T cell repertoires in COVID-19. Profiled with immunoSEQ multiplex PCR; TCRdb holds only in-frame clones, not every one. The table includes about 68,000 clones, roughly 89% detected once. Sequenced: peripheral blood. The receptors stem from a man between 25 and 39 years old with acute or convalescent COVID-19.

The V and J genes are TRBV15 and TRBJ1-2, with TRBD1 matching over 9 bases. Germline values: CDR1 LNHNV, CDR2 YYDKDF (reference sequence). V was clipped by 3 bases and J by 4 bases; unmatched bases: 6. The CDR3 spans 15 residues. CDR3 amino acids: CATSRGTGSSYGYTF. In nucleotides, the CDR3 is TGTGCCACCAGCAGGGGGACAGGGAGCTCCTATGGCTACACCTTC.

This chain links TRBV6-5 with TRBJ1-5, with TRBD1 matching 8 bases. The germline gives CDR1 MNHEY, CDR2 SVGAGI. This CDR3 has 14 residues. V was clipped by 7 bases and J by 5 bases; unmatched bases: 7. Here the CDR3 DNA reads TGTGCCAGCATCTGGACAGGGAGTGATCAGCCCCAGCATTTT. It encodes CASIWTGSDQPQHF.

The chain couples TRBV15 to TRBJ2-7; TRBD2 aligns across 8 bases. The CDR3 covers 15 residues. The V gene end was trimmed by 3 bases and the J gene end by 0 bases; junction bases not matched to a gene: 4. From germline, CDR1 is LNHNV and CDR2 YYDKDF (reference sequence). The CDR3 region is CATSSGGLASYEQYF. The CDR3 nucleotides are TGTGCCACCAGCAGTGGAGGACTAGCCTCCTACGAGCAGTACTTC.

This chain connects TRBV5-1 to TRBJ2-2; TRBD1 agrees at 8 bases. V lost 0 bases, J lost 4 bases, and 5 bases stayed unmatched. The CDR3 consists of 16 residues. Germline loops: CDR1 SGHRS, CDR2 YFSETQ. CDR3 DNA: TGCGCCAGCAGCTTGGCCCAGGACAGGGTCACCGGGGAGCTGTTTTTT. Its protein product is CASSLAQDRVTGELFF.

The chain recombines TRBV7-2 with TRBJ2-7; 8 positions agree with TRBD2. Germline V gene lookup returns CDR1 SGHTA and CDR2 FQGNSA. The CDR3 loop spans 15 amino acids. V trimming: 1 base; J trimming: 6 bases; junction bases outside the gene matches: 8. The CDR3 spells CASSLVREGRSEQYF. The CDR3 region has the DNA TGTGCCAGCAGCTTAGTACGGGAGGGCCGGAGCGAGCAGTACTTC.

J is TRBJ2-7 and V is TRBV10-2; D is uncertain. Trimming left V 4 bases short and J 4 bases short, with 5 bases between. Germline CDR1 and CDR2: WSHSY and SAAADI. The CDR3 extends over 11 amino acids. The CDR3 reads CASSVYYEQYF. For the CDR3, the DNA is TGCGCCAGCAGTGTTTATTACGAGCAGTACTTC.

This chain joins TRBV2 and TRBJ2-7, with 12 bases aligning to TRBD2. The CDR3 is 15 amino acids. The trim removed 3 bases at V and 4 bases at J, leaving 4 bases unmatched. The germline gives CDR1 SNHLY, CDR2 FYNNEI. The CDR3 is CASSDILAGGYEQYF. CDR3 in DNA: TGTGCCAGCAGTGATATACTAGCGGGAGGTTACGAGCAGTACTTC. Using reference TRBV2 and TRBJ2-7 for the parts outside the CDR3, the full variable domain is EPEVTQTPSHQVTQMGQEVILRCVPISNHLYFYWYRQILGQKVEFLVSFYNNEISEKSEIFDDQFSVERPDGSNFTLKIRSTKLEDSAMYFCASSDILAGGYEQYFGPGTRLTVT.

This chain links TRBV6-5 with TRBJ1-1; weak D call: TRBD1 (6 bases). Germline loops: CDR1 MNHEY, CDR2 SVGAGI. V was cut by 7 bases and J by 0 bases, with 9 bases left in between. The CDR3 length is 13 residues. Written as DNA, the CDR3 is TGTGCCAGCATGAGGACAGTGAACACTGAAGCTTTCTTT. It is translated as CASMRTVNTEAFF.

This sequence joins TRBV4-1 and TRBJ2-5; 10 nucleotides agree with TRBD2. The CDR3 sequence is 16 residues long. The ends lost 4 bases at V and 7 bases at J; junction bases unmatched: 12. Germline V CDR1 and CDR2: MGHRA, YSYEKL. The CDR3 sequence: CASSLWTSGPSWTQYF. CDR3 bases: TGCGCCAGCAGCCTTTGGACTAGCGGCCCCAGTTGGACCCAGTACTTC.

This chain joins TRBV7-3 and TRBJ2-5, with TRBD1 matching 10 bases. The V gene's germline CDR1 is SGHTA and CDR2 FQGTGA. The CDR3 is made up of 14 amino acids. V lost 5 bases, J lost 4 bases, and 4 bases stayed unmatched. The CDR3 DNA follows: TGTGCCAGCAGCCGGACAGGGGGGGCAGAGACCCAGTACTTC. It translates to CASSRTGGAETQYF.

The J gene is TRBJ2-7, the V gene TRBV4-1, with 10 bases lining up with TRBD1. The junction had 6 bases not matched to a gene; V was cut back by 3 bases and J by 4 bases. The CDR3 has 15 amino acids. Per germline, CDR1 MGHRA and CDR2 YSYEKL. The CDR3 nucleotides are TGCGCCAGCAGCCACCCGGGACAGGGGATTTACGAGCAGTACTTC. This encodes CASSHPGQGIYEQYF.

The chain combines TRBV2 with TRBJ1-5; 7 bases fit TRBD1. The CDR3 is 17 amino acids. With 5 bases clipped from V and 0 bases from J, the junction kept 10 bases outside the gene matches. Per germline, CDR1 SNHLY and CDR2 FYNNEI. The CDR3 DNA follows: TGTGCCAGCAGTCCCTGGGACAGTACTTATAGCAATCAGCCCCAGCATTTT. Amino acids: CASSPWDSTYSNQPQHF.

This chain links TRBV30 with TRBJ2-7, with D perhaps matching TRBD1 (5 bases). CDR1 is GTSNPN, CDR2 SVGIG, per germline (reference sequence). V lost 3 bases and J lost 4, with 7 bases in between. CDR3 length equals 11 residues. DNA of the CDR3: TGTGCCTGGAGCAGGGTTTACGAGCAGTACTTC. Protein product: CAWSRVYEQYF.

The chain carries TRBV27 and TRBJ2-7, with D perhaps matching TRBD2 (6 bases). Between the trimmed V and J ends, which lost 6 bases and 2 bases, there was a span of 14 bases. Germline V gives CDR1 MNHEY, CDR2 SMNVEV (reference sequence). This CDR3 has 14 residues. Here the CDR3 reads CASSGGRGAYEQYF. For the CDR3, the DNA is TGTGCCAGCAGCGGGGGACGGGGCGCCTACGAGCAGTACTTC.

The chain is built from TRBV28 and TRBJ2-1; 9 bases match TRBD1. Germline CDR1 MDHEN, CDR2 SYDVKM. This CDR3 comprises 15 residues. V was clipped by 6 bases and J by 7 bases; unmatched bases: 10. This chain's CDR3 is CASSPSGQGTNEQFF. The DNA for the CDR3 is TGTGCCAGCAGCCCCTCGGGACAGGGAACGAATGAGCAGTTCTTC.

The V gene is TRBV5-6, the J gene TRBJ2-3; tentative D call: TRBD2 (5 bases). The germline V and J ends were trimmed by 1 base and 11 bases, with 17 bases remaining between them. This CDR3 is built from 14 residues. Germline V gene lookup returns CDR1 SGHDT and CDR2 YYEEEE. CDR3 sequence (DNA): TGTGCCAGCAGCTTGTCGGCTAGCTTGCTATGGCAGTATTTT. Its protein is CASSLSASLLWQYF.

The V gene is TRBV27, the J gene TRBJ1-2; 8 nucleotides agree with TRBD1. This CDR3 is built from 15 residues. V was clipped by 1 base and J by 2 bases; unmatched bases: 3. The V gene's germline CDR1 is MNHEY and CDR2 SMNVEV (reference sequence). CDR3 in DNA: TGTGCCAGCAGTTTATATCCAGGGGGCAACTATGGCTACACCTTC. Amino acids: CASSLYPGGNYGYTF.

The rearrangement uses TRBV18 and TRBJ2-5; tentatively, D is TRBD1 (7 bases). CDR1 is KGHSH, CDR2 LQKENI, per germline. Trimming took off 1 base at V and 1 base at J, with 13 bases between the two ends. The CDR3 totals 16 residues. CDR3 DNA: TGTGCCAGCTCACCACAACGACAGGGAGGCCAAGAGACCCAGTACTTC. This gives the protein CASSPQRQGGQETQYF.

The V gene is TRBV19, the J gene TRBJ1-4; no reliable D call. The V end was cut by 3 bases, the J end by 3 bases, with 8 bases between. The CDR3 loop spans 14 amino acids. Looked up from germline, CDR1 is LNHDA and CDR2 is SQIVND (reference sequence). CDR3 region: CASSIPAANEKLFF. CDR3 sequence (DNA): TGTGCCAGTAGTATCCCCGCGGCTAATGAAAAACTGTTTTTT.

This chain connects TRBV6-5 to TRBJ2-7; weak D call: TRBD1 (6 bases). Germline V gene sequence: CDR1 MNHEY, CDR2 SVGAGI. V was shortened by 6 bases and J by 2 bases, with 11 bases between the two germline ends. CDR3 size: 13 residues. CDR3 region: CASSNRAAYEQYF. The CDR3 coding sequence is TGTGCCAGCAGCAACAGGGCAGCCTACGAGCAGTACTTC.

The chain recombines TRBV6-4 with TRBJ2-7; D not certain. This CDR3 region has 14 residues. V lost 8 bases, J lost 2 bases, and 16 bases lay in between. The germline CDR1 and CDR2 sequences are MRHNA and SNTAGT. The CDR3 coding sequence is TGTGCCAGCCCGGAGCGAACAACTCCCTACGAGCAGTACTTC. Its translation is CASPERTTPYEQYF.

This clone has a handful of counts. The chain carries TRBV7-2 and TRBJ2-7; D is possibly TRBD2 (5 bases). V lost 2 bases, J lost 0 bases, and 11 bases lay in between. Germline values: CDR1 SGHTA, CDR2 FQGNSA. CDR3 length: 15 amino acids. The CDR3 spells CASSLMGSPSYEQYF. The CDR3 bases are TGTGCCAGCAGCTTAATGGGGAGCCCCTCCTACGAGCAGTACTTC.

This clone was seen just once. This same CDR3 is encoded by further DNA sequences in the sample. The V gene is TRBV5-1, the J gene TRBJ2-7; 8 nucleotides agree with TRBD1. V shed 0 bases, J shed 4 bases, and the junction held 3 bases outside the gene matches. CDR1 is SGHRS, CDR2 YFSETQ, per germline. This CDR3 region has 14 residues. As DNA, the CDR3 is TGCGCCAGCAGCTTGGTAGGACAGGGATACGAGCAGTACTTC. It codes for CASSLVGQGYEQYF.